A selection of T cell receptor beta chains follows, all from one sample in a study of blood T cell repertoires in COVID-19. Produced via immunoSEQ multiplex PCR; TCRdb's table is partial and in-frame only. The table has about 27,000 clones, less than 85% seen once. Sequenced: peripheral blood. These TCRs come from a woman of 80 years or more with acute or convalescent COVID-19. The CDR3 runs from the conserved cysteine through the conserved F or W. The D gene is left open where the match is weak. Clone size is not always given. Where it is, it says once, few, many or a class for expanded clones.

TRBV28,NA,TRBD1,TRBJ1-6,CASRYFTGGGSPLHF,TGTGCCAGCAGGTACTTCACAGGGGGGGGATCACCCCTCCACTTT
TRBV29-1,NA,TRBD1,TRBJ1-6,CSVGQGLNSPLHF,TGCAGCGTTGGACAGGGGTTAAATTCACCCCTCCACTTT
TRBV14,NA,TRBD2,TRBJ2-7,CASSPSGVYEQYF,TGTGCCAGCAGCCCTAGCGGGGTCTACGAGCAGTACTTC
TRBV4-1,NA,NA,TRBJ1-2,CASSQAATGLYGYTF,TGCGCCAGCAGCCAAGCGGCGACAGGTTTATATGGCTACACCTTC
TRBV3-1/TRBV3-2,NA,NA,TRBJ2-7,CASSSRWESARYEQYF,TGTGCCAGCAGCTCGAGATGGGAGTCGGCTAGATACGAGCAGTACTTC
TRBV5-4,NA,NA,TRBJ2-2,CASSRPPDMDTGELFF,TGTGCCAGCAGCCGCCCACCAGACATGGACACCGGGGAGCTGTTTTTT
TRBV7-3,NA,TRBD2,TRBJ2-3,CASSRGLAGGTDTQYF,TGTGCCAGCAGCCGGGGACTAGCGGGGGGCACAGATACGCAGTATTTT
TRBV20-1,NA,NA,TRBJ2-4,CSALGNIQYF,TGCAGTGCCCTGGGCAACATTCAGTACTTC
TRBV29-1,NA,NA,TRBJ1-4,CSVASGPSEKLFF,TGCAGCGTGGCAAGTGGGCCGAGTGAAAAACTGTTTTTT
TRBV24-1,few,NA,TRBJ1-2,CATSEAFNYGYTF,TGTGCCACCAGTGAGGCCTTCAACTATGGCTACACCTTC
TRBV7-2,NA,TRBD1,TRBJ1-1,CASSYRTGTAGTEAFF,TGTGCCAGCAGCTATCGGACAGGTACAGCGGGCACTGAAGCTTTCTTT
TRBV6-5,NA,NA,TRBJ2-1,CASRLDRPNEQFF,TGTGCCAGCAGACTCGACAGGCCCAATGAGCAGTTCTTC
TRBV5-1,once,NA,TRBJ2-1,CASSFRGDEQFF,TGCGCCAGCAGCTTTCGGGGTGATGAGCAGTTCTTC
TRBV4-2,NA,TRBD2,TRBJ2-5,CASSQDNTASGGVKETQYF,TGTGCCAGCAGCCAAGATAATACCGCTAGCGGGGGGGTAAAAGAGACCCAGTACTTC
TRBV28,NA,NA,TRBJ1-5,CASNQGYSNQPQHF,TGTGCCAGCAACCAGGGGTATAGCAATCAGCCCCAGCATTTT
TRBV27,NA,TRBD2,TRBJ2-3,CASSLWAGVGPHDTQYF,TGTGCCAGCAGTTTATGGGCGGGGGTTGGGCCCCACGATACGCAGTATTTT
TRBV5-1,NA,TRBD2,TRBJ2-7,CASSTSGTTPYEQYF,TGCGCCAGCAGCACATCCGGGACTACCCCCTACGAGCAGTACTTC
TRBV24-1,NA,NA,TRBJ1-5,CATSEEGAGNQPQHF,TGTGCCACCAGTGAGGAAGGGGCGGGCAATCAGCCCCAGCATTTT
TRBV28,NA,TRBD2,TRBJ2-3,CATELTSAYTQYF,TGTGCCACCGAACTGACTAGCGCCTATACGCAGTATTTT
TRBV12-5,NA,NA,TRBJ1-6,CATQEEGGRNSPLHF,TGTGCTACTCAGGAGGAAGGCGGAAGGAATTCACCCCTCCACTTT
TRBV18,NA,NA,TRBJ1-3,CASSPPPGGGNTIYF,TGTGCCAGCTCACCACCCCCCGGAGGTGGAAACACCATATATTTT
TRBV19,once,TRBD1,TRBJ2-2,CASIARGQGNTGELFF,TGTGCCAGTATCGCTCGGGGACAGGGGAACACCGGGGAGCTGTTTTTT
TRBV28,NA,NA,TRBJ1-2,CASSGGGRGYYGYTF,TGTGCCAGCAGTGGGGGAGGAAGGGGCTACTATGGCTACACCTTC
TRBV11-2,NA,NA,TRBJ1-2,CASSPDRTSLYGYTF,TGTGCCAGCAGCCCTGACAGGACATCCCTCTATGGCTACACCTTC
TRBV5-1,NA,TRBD2,TRBJ2-1,CASSLRVAGVNEQFF,TGCGCCAGCAGCTTGAGGGTAGCGGGAGTTAATGAGCAGTTCTTC
TRBV28,NA,TRBD1,TRBJ2-7,CASSQPPGTDRYEQYF,TGTGCCAGCAGTCAGCCCCCCGGGACAGACCGCTACGAGCAGTACTTC
TRBV19,few,NA,TRBJ1-1,CASRNRGENTEAFF,TGTGCCAGTAGGAACCGGGGGGAGAACACTGAAGCTTTCTTT
TRBV6-5,NA,NA,TRBJ2-7,CASTTGNYEQYF,TGTGCCAGCACCACAGGGAACTACGAGCAGTACTTC
TRBV5-4,NA,NA,TRBJ2-1,CASSFGNSNEQFF,TGTGCCAGCAGCTTCGGGAATTCGAATGAGCAGTTCTTC
TRBV28,NA,NA,TRBJ1-1,CASRGGGATNTEAFF,TGTGCCAGCAGGGGCGGAGGGGCCACGAACACTGAAGCTTTCTTT
TRBV6-1,NA,NA,TRBJ2-3,CASSGLAPFSTDTQYF,TGTGCCAGCAGTGGCCTAGCGCCCTTTAGCACAGATACGCAGTATTTT
TRBV5-1,NA,TRBD1,TRBJ2-7,CASGPGQVNVYEYF,TGCGCCAGCGGCCCGGGACAGGTGAACGTATATGAGTACTTC
TRBV13,NA,TRBD1,TRBJ1-1,CASSLGSGQGAEEAFF,TGTGCCAGCAGCCTGGGCTCGGGACAGGGGGCGGAGGAAGCTTTCTTT
TRBV28,NA,NA,TRBJ2-3,CAGNRGGGTDTQYF,TGTGCCGGAAACAGGGGAGGAGGCACAGATACGCAGTATTTT
TRBV11-2,NA,NA,TRBJ2-2,CASSLDGRGPGELFF,TGTGCCAGCAGCCTAGATGGGCGGGGGCCCGGGGAGCTGTTTTTT
TRBV7-9,NA,NA,TRBJ2-1,CASSFPRLGANEQFF,TGTGCCAGCAGCTTCCCGCGGCTGGGTGCCAATGAGCAGTTCTTC
TRBV19,NA,NA,TRBJ2-7,CASSIGPDSTYEQYF,TGTGCCAGTAGTATTGGGCCGGACAGTACCTACGAGCAGTACTTC
TRBV9,once,NA,TRBJ1-1,CASSKRLGLDTEAFF,TGTGCCAGCAGCAAGCGTCTGGGGCTGGACACTGAAGCTTTCTTT
TRBV3-1/TRBV3-2,NA,TRBD2,TRBJ2-3,CASSHGTREVDTQYF,TGTGCCAGCAGCCACGGGACTAGAGAAGTAGATACGCAGTATTTT
TRBV4-1,NA,NA,TRBJ1-3,CASSHRVAPASGNTIYF,TGCGCCAGCAGCCATCGCGTAGCTCCCGCTTCTGGAAACACCATATATTTT
TRBV28,NA,TRBD1,TRBJ1-1,CASSSRGQGVNTEAFF,TGTGCCAGCAGTTCACGGGGACAGGGTGTGAACACTGAAGCTTTCTTT
TRBV30,once,NA,TRBJ1-2,CAWSVTRGNNYGYTF,TGTGCCTGGAGTGTCACCCGAGGAAATAACTATGGCTACACCTTC
TRBV6-5,NA,NA,TRBJ1-4,CASRLGGPHHEKLFF,TGTGCCAGCAGATTAGGGGGACCCCACCATGAAAAACTGTTTTTT
TRBV19,NA,TRBD1,TRBJ1-2,CASSLGQGYGYTF,TGTGCCAGTAGCCTGGGACAGGGCTATGGCTACACCTTC
TRBV5-6,once,NA,TRBJ1-6,CASSFGTTGSNSPLHF,TGTGCCAGCAGCTTCGGGACGACAGGATCTAATTCACCCCTCCACTTT
TRBV18,few,TRBD1,TRBJ1-5,CASSPDRGGNQPQHF,TGTGCCAGCTCTCCCGACAGGGGTGGTAATCAGCCCCAGCATTTT
TRBV7-2,NA,TRBD2,TRBJ2-3,CASSLTGTSGTDTQYF,TGTGCCAGCAGCTTAACCGGGACTAGCGGGACAGATACGCAGTATTTT
TRBV27,NA,TRBD1,TRBJ1-2,CASSFRDRGYGYTF,TGTGCCAGCAGTTTCCGGGACAGGGGGTATGGCTACACCTTC
TRBV5-4,NA,NA,TRBJ1-4,CASSGGTRGEKLFF,TGTGCCAGCAGCGGCGGGACGAGGGGTGAAAAACTGTTTTTT
TRBV28,NA,TRBD1,TRBJ1-6,CASSFGQGGNSPLHF,TGTGCCAGCAGTTTCGGCCAGGGGGGTAATTCACCCCTCCACTTT
TRBV2,few,TRBD1,TRBJ1-1,CASTVVDRGTEAFF,TGTGCCAGCACCGTAGTAGACAGGGGCACTGAAGCTTTCTTT
TRBV6-6,NA,NA,TRBJ1-2,CASSSTSNYGYTF,TGTGCCAGCAGCTCCACGAGTAACTATGGCTACACCTTC
TRBV24-1,NA,NA,TRBJ2-2,CATSDFTGTGELFF,TGTGCCACCAGTGATTTCACAGGGACCGGGGAGCTGTTTTTT
TRBV24-1,NA,TRBD1,TRBJ1-4,CATSDGTDKLFF,TGTGCCACCAGTGATGGGACAGACAAACTGTTTTTT
TRBV5-4,NA,TRBD2,TRBJ2-3,CASSTSGRSSTDTQYF,TGTGCCAGCAGCACTAGCGGGCGGAGTAGCACAGATACGCAGTATTTT
TRBV18,NA,NA,TRBJ1-1,CASSPVQGTEAFF,TGTGCCAGCTCACCCGTCCAGGGCACTGAAGCTTTCTTT
TRBV19,NA,NA,TRBJ2-3,CASSISVADTQYF,TGTGCCAGTAGTATAAGTGTCGCGGATACGCAGTATTTT
TRBV5-6,NA,TRBD1,TRBJ1-2,CASRRDREYGYTF,TGTGCCAGCAGGCGGGACAGGGAATATGGCTACACCTTC
TRBV7-2,few,NA,TRBJ1-5,CASSPLGSSNQPQHF,TGTGCCAGCAGCCCTTTGGGGAGTAGCAATCAGCCCCAGCATTTT